This T cell receptor beta chain was documented in a study of blood T cell repertoires in COVID-19. For the study at large: Acute and convalescent COVID-19 samples came from the United States, Italy and Spain.

Recruitment covered roughly 24 US areas and drew participants whose ages spanned about 18 to 89 years. The study counted Cohort 3 donors as recovered given two negative PCRs, clearance, or symptom resolution. In the authors' methods: Amplification of reference gene primers was used by the study to estimate nucleated cell counts. The protocol was immunoSEQ multiplex PCR, while the TCRdb copy is restricted to in-frame clones and leaves out a portion. The DNA was the basis for D and trimming; V, J and clone size are from that table. The sample has under 300,000 clones; just under 90% are singletons. CDR3 length: 12 amino acids. Per the germline V gene, CDR1 is SQVTM and CDR2 is ANQGSEA.

The sequence derives from a woman in her sixties or seventies who had recovered from COVID-19. The material sequenced was PBMCs or T cells enriched from blood (not recorded which). This chain joins TRBV29-1 and TRBJ1-1, with D possibly being TRBD1 (6 bases). This CDR3 is CGFSGANTEAFF. The CDR3 bases are TGCGGGTTTTCAGGGGCAAACACTGAAGCTTTCTTT.